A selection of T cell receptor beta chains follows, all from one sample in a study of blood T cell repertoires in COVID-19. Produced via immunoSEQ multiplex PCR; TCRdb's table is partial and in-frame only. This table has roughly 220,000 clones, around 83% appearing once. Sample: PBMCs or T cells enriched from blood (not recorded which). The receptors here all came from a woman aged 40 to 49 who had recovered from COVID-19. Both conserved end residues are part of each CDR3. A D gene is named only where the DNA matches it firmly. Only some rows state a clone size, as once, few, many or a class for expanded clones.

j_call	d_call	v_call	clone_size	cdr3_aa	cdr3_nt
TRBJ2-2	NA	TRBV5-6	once	CASSVGVTGELFF	TGTGCCAGCAGCGTAGGGGTCACCGGGGAGCTGTTTTTT
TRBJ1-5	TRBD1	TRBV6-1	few	CASSALRDRGVQPQHF	TGTGCCAGCAGTGCCCTCCGGGACAGGGGCGTTCAGCCCCAGCATTTT
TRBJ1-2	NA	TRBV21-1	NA	CASSKVVLRGWSYGYTF	TGTGCCAGCAGCAAAGTTGTCCTCCGGGGTTGGAGCTATGGCTACACCTTC
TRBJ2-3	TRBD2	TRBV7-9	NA	CASSPSGVTDTQYF	TGTGCCAGCAGCCCGAGCGGGGTAACAGATACGCAGTATTTT
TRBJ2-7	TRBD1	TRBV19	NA	CASSIIIGTGVEQYF	TGTGCCAGTAGTATTATCATCGGGACAGGGGTCGAGCAGTACTTC
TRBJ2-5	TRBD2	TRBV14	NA	CASSQLLAGGMYQETQYF	TGTGCCAGCAGCCAGCTACTAGCGGGAGGGATGTACCAAGAGACCCAGTACTTC
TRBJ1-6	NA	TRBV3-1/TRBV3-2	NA	CASSQSDYLAPLHF	TGTGCCAGCAGCCAGAGCGATTACCTGGCACCCCTCCACTTT
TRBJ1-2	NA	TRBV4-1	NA	CASSQQERANYGYTF	TGCGCCAGCAGCCAACAGGAAAGAGCTAACTATGGCTACACCTTC
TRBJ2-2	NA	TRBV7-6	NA	CASSGMGGRAGELFF	TGTGCCAGCAGCGGTATGGGGGGTCGCGCCGGGGAGCTGTTTTTT
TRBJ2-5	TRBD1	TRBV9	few	CASSGGTGGEETQYF	TGTGCCAGCAGCGGCGGGACAGGGGGTGAAGAGACCCAGTACTTC
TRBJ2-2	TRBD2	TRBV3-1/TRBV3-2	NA	CASSHRTSGRNTGELFF	TGTGCCAGCAGCCATCGGACTAGCGGGCGGAACACCGGGGAGCTGTTTTTT
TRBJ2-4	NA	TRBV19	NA	CASRSLPGNIQYF	TGTGCCAGTAGGAGCCTCCCCGGAAACATTCAGTACTTC
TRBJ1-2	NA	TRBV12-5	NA	CASALSNYGYTF	TGTGCTAGTGCCCTTTCCAACTATGGCTACACCTTC
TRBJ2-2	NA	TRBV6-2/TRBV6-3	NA	CASSLFRTSTGELFF	TGTGCCAGCAGTCTCTTCCGCACCAGCACCGGGGAGCTGTTTTTT
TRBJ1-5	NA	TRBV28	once	CASSSYRGGMGNQPQHF	TGTGCCAGCAGTTCATACCGGGGAGGGATGGGTAATCAGCCCCAGCATTTT
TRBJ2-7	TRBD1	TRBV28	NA	CASSTSGTVSYEQYF	TGTGCCAGCAGTACATCCGGGACAGTATCCTACGAGCAGTACTTC
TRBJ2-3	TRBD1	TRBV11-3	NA	CASSLLTGESPDTQYF	TGTGCCAGCAGCCTTCTGACAGGGGAGTCCCCAGATACGCAGTATTTT
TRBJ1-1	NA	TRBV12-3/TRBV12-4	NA	CASRIQMNTEAFF	TGTGCCAGCAGGATACAGATGAACACTGAAGCTTTCTTT
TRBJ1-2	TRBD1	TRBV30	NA	CAWTRDRPYGYTF	TGTGCCTGGACCCGGGACAGGCCTTATGGCTACACCTTC
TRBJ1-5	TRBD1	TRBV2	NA	CASRQDRDQPQHF	TGTGCCAGCAGACAGGACAGGGATCAGCCCCAGCATTTT
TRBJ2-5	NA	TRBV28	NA	CGTRSAGSGQRYF	TGTGGCACCCGGTCGGCGGGAAGTGGGCAGCGGTACTTC
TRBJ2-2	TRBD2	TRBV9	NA	CASSPGLAGGVGELFF	TGTGCCAGCAGCCCGGGACTAGCGGGAGGCGTCGGGGAGCTGTTTTTT
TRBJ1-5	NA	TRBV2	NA	CASMRSNQPQHF	TGTGCCAGTATGAGGAGCAATCAGCCCCAGCATTTT
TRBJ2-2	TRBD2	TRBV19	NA	CASSIRWAGGPKFGELFF	TGTGCCAGTAGTATAAGATGGGCGGGAGGTCCCAAGTTCGGGGAGCTGTTTTTT
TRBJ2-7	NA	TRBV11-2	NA	CASSDYYEQYF	TGTGCCAGCAGCGACTACTACGAGCAGTACTTC
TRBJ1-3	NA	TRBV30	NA	CAWSVGGSGNTIYF	TGTGCCTGGAGTGTAGGGGGCTCTGGAAACACCATATATTTT
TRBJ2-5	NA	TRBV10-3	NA	CAIQQGSGETQYF	TGTGCCATACAACAGGGCTCGGGAGAGACCCAGTACTTC
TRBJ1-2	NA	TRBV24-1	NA	CATAGNYGYTF	TGTGCCACCGCAGGGAACTATGGCTACACCTTC
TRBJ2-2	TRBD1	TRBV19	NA	CASNQDRANTGELFF	TGTGCCAGTAACCAGGACAGGGCGAACACCGGGGAGCTGTTTTTT
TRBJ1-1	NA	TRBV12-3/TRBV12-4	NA	CASGTGNTEAFF	TGTGCCAGCGGGACTGGGAACACTGAAGCTTTCTTT
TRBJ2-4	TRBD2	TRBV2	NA	CASSEVEAGVWNIQYF	TGTGCCAGCAGTGAAGTAGAAGCGGGAGTTTGGAACATTCAGTACTTC
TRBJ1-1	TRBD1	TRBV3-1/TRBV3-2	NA	CASSRTGAGDTEAFF	TGTGCCAGCAGCCGGACAGGGGCAGGGGACACTGAAGCTTTCTTT
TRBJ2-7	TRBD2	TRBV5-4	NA	CASSLALAGRNEQYF	TGTGCCAGCAGCTTGGCCCTAGCGGGTAGGAACGAGCAGTACTTC
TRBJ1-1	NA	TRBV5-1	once	CASSRQGGEVTEAFF	TGCGCCAGCAGCAGGCAGGGAGGGGAAGTCACTGAAGCTTTCTTT
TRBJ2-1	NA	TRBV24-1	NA	CATSGLRGSSYNEQFF	TGTGCCACCAGTGGCCTTAGGGGAAGCTCCTACAATGAGCAGTTCTTC
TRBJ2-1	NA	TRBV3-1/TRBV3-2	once	CASSYRDGNEQFF	TGTGCCAGCAGCTATCGGGATGGCAATGAGCAGTTCTTC
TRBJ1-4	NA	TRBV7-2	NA	CASSSDYRRATNEKLFF	TGTGCCAGCAGCTCCGATTACCGACGGGCAACTAATGAAAAACTGTTTTTT
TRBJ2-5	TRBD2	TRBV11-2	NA	CASSLTGLAGVGETQYF	TGTGCCAGCAGTCTTACAGGACTAGCGGGAGTAGGAGAGACCCAGTACTTC
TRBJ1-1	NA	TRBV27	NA	CASSLGRYTEAFF	TGTGCCAGCAGTTTAGGCAGGTACACTGAAGCTTTCTTT
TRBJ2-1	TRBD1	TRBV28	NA	CASSYIPDREYHNEQFF	TGTGCCAGCAGTTATATTCCAGACAGGGAGTACCACAATGAGCAGTTCTTC
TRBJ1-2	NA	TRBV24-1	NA	CATSVRSGTGYGYTF	TGTGCCACCAGTGTGAGGTCAGGGACTGGCTATGGCTACACCTTC
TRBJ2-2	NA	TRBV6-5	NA	CASSRAPNTGELFF	TGTGCCAGCTCCAGGGCGCCGAACACCGGGGAGCTGTTTTTT
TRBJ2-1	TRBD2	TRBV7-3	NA	CASRGSGGEQFF	TGTGCCAGCAGAGGGTCGGGAGGTGAGCAGTTCTTC
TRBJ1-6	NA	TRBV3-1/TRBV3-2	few	CASSQGRGAPLHF	TGTGCCAGCAGCCAAGGTCGGGGGGCACCCCTCCACTTT
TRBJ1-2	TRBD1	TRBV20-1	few	CSASTGTAYGYTF	TGCAGTGCTAGTACCGGGACAGCCTATGGCTACACCTTC
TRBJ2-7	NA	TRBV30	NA	CAWNLRGLAPGSTYEQYF	TGTGCCTGGAACCTTAGGGGGCTAGCGCCTGGAAGCACCTACGAGCAGTACTTC
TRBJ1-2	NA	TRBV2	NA	CASIYRVTGGYTF	TGTGCCAGCATTTACAGGGTAACAGGGGGCTACACCTTC
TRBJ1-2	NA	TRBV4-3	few	CASSPRRGDGYTF	TGCGCCAGCAGCCCCCGGAGAGGCGATGGCTACACCTTC
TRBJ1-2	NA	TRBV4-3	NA	CASSQSTGLGYTF	TGCGCCAGCAGCCAATCCACAGGGCTAGGCTACACCTTC
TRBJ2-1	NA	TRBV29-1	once	CSAGRDNEQFF	TGCAGCGCCGGGAGAGACAATGAGCAGTTCTTC
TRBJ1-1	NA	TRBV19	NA	CASSIQGSNTEAFF	TGTGCCAGTAGTATACAGGGTTCTAACACTGAAGCTTTCTTT
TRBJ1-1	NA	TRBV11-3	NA	CASSLGALGAFF	TGTGCCAGCAGCTTGGGGGCTCTGGGTGCTTTCTTT